Below, one T cell receptor (beta chain) is given with its context. The germline V gene has CDR1 MNHEY and CDR2 SVGAGI. V lost 6 bases to trimming and J lost 8 bases; unmatched junction nucleotides: 12. This CDR3 is 15 amino acids long. This specimen comes from a study of blood T cell repertoires in COVID-19. Across the study: PBMCs, B-cell-depleted T cells, or T cells provided the cDNA or gDNA that made up the material.

Generated by immunoSEQ multiplex PCR, the TCRdb table keeps only in-frame clones and is missing some. The sample consists of under 200,000 clones, about 85% of them appearing once. Sequenced input: peripheral blood. The TCR originated in a woman older than 75 with acute or convalescent COVID-19. The V gene is TRBV6-5, the J gene TRBJ2-1, with 8 bases aligning to TRBD1. The CDR3 region has the DNA TGTGCCAGCAGGACTGGACAGATACAGGGGGATGAGCAGTTCTTC. Protein sequence: CASRTGQIQGDEQFF.